The 31 T cell receptor beta chains below all came from one sample that was sequenced in a study of cytomegalovirus exposure and HLA in healthy donors. Primers: 60 Vbeta forward and 13 Jbeta reverse. Profiling relied on immunoSEQ multiplex PCR, and the TCRdb table lists in-frame clones only, not all of them. The sample carries approximately 93,000 clones, approximately 69% recorded once. Sequenced sample: PBMCs. Receptor source: a boy aged 5-17 years in good health and CMV-seropositive.

V is TRBV18 and J is TRBJ2-3; TRBD2 aligns across 8 bases. Looked up from germline, CDR1 is KGHSH and CDR2 is LQKENI. Losses at the gene ends were 3 bases for V and 1 base for J; bases not matched to a gene: 0. CDR3 length equals 14 residues. CDR3 sequence: CASSPTSGTDTQYF. The CDR3 DNA is TGTGCCAGCTCACCGACTAGCGGCACAGATACGCAGTATTTT.

The CDR3 here is CASSSWSDLHQPQHF. CDR3 bases: TGTGCCAGCAGCTCATGGAGTGACCTGCATCAGCCCCAGCATTTT. The V gene is TRBV5-6, the J gene TRBJ1-5; no clear D gene. CDR3 size: 15 residues. Between the trimmed V and J ends, which lost 3 bases and 5 bases, there was a span of 15 bases. Germline V gene lookup returns CDR1 SGHDT and CDR2 YYEEEE.

This clone was observed once. The chain employs TRBV9 and TRBJ2-2; 10 bases fit TRBD2. The CDR3 has 17 amino acids. After removal of 4 bases from V and 4 bases from J, the junction contained 10 bases not matched to a gene. CDR1 is SGDLS and CDR2 is YYNGEE in the germline V gene. DNA of the CDR3: TGTGCCAGCAGCCCAGCGGGAGGGCCTTTCAGCACCGGGGAGCTGTTTTTT. Translating gives CASSPAGGPFSTGELFF.

The rearrangement uses TRBV6-6 and TRBJ2-4; no reliable D call. V was clipped by 6 bases and J by 0 bases, with 12 bases between them. CDR1 MNHNY and CDR2 SVGAGI come from the germline V gene (reference sequence). CDR3 length: 15 amino acids. The CDR3, as DNA: TGTGCCAGCAGGGCAACGTCGGGAGCCAAAAACATTCAGTACTTC. Translation: CASRATSGAKNIQYF.

The chain is built from TRBV5-1 and TRBJ2-3, with 9 positions matching TRBD2. The CDR3 loop spans 16 amino acids. The germline V gene encodes CDR1 SGHRS and CDR2 YFSETQ. The V gene end was trimmed by 0 bases and the J gene end by 0 bases; junction bases not matched to a gene: 2. The CDR3 bases are TGCGCCAGCAGCTTGGGAGGACTAGCGAGCACAGATACGCAGTATTTT. Its translation: CASSLGGLASTDTQYF. The full variable domain, in which reference TRBV5-1 and TRBJ2-3 provide the parts outside the CDR3, is KAGVTQTPRYLIKTRGQQVTLSCSPISGHRSVSWYQQTPGQGLQFLFEYFSETQRNKGNFPGRFSGRQFSNSRSEMNVSTLELGDSALYLCASSLGGLASTDTQYFGPGTRLTVL.

CDR3 sequence: CASSEWGGEGEQYF. CDR3 nucleotide sequence: TGTGCCAGCAGTGAATGGGGGGGGGAAGGCGAGCAGTACTTC. V usage is TRBV25-1 and J usage is TRBJ2-7; TRBD2 agrees at 7 bases. The J segment lost 6 bases and the V segment lost 1 base, leaving 6 bases of the junction unmatched. Germline CDR1 and CDR2: MGHDK and SYGVNS. The CDR3 runs to 14 residues.

The chain is built from TRBV9 and TRBJ1-2; 8 bases are shared with TRBD1. The ends lost 6 bases at V and 7 bases at J; junction bases unmatched: 14. The length of the CDR3 is 15 residues. Per the germline V gene, CDR1 is SGDLS and CDR2 is YYNGEE. CDR3 loop: CASTPGLTGVGGYTF. CDR3 bases: TGTGCCAGCACACCCGGGCTGACAGGGGTTGGTGGCTACACCTTC. The variable domain in full, with the rest retrieved from reference TRBV9 and TRBJ1-2, is DSGVTQTPKHLITATGQRVTLRCSPRSGDLSVYWYQQSLDQGLQFLIQYYNGEERAKGNILERFSAQQFPDLHSELNLSSLELGDSALYFCASTPGLTGVGGYTFGSGTRLTVV.

This chain uses TRBV6-5 with TRBJ1-2; tentatively, D is TRBD1 (6 bases). Germline loops: CDR1 MNHEY, CDR2 SVGAGI. CDR3 length equals 13 residues. Between the trimmed V and J ends, which lost 6 bases and 7 bases, there was a span of 15 bases. The CDR3 reads CASRESQGSGYTF. CDR3 nucleotides: TGTGCCAGCAGAGAGTCACAGGGAAGTGGCTACACCTTC.

This sequence joins TRBV28 and TRBJ2-7; D might be TRBD1 (5 bases). The CDR3 is 16 amino acids. Germline values: CDR1 MDHEN, CDR2 SYDVKM. The V end lost 6 bases, the J end lost 3 bases, and 21 bases lay between the germline ends. The CDR3 coding sequence is TGTGCCAGCAGCCCGGACACGAAGGGTTTCTACTACGAGCAGTACTTC. Protein product: CASSPDTKGFYYEQYF. The full variable domain, in which reference TRBV28 and TRBJ2-7 provide the parts outside the CDR3, is DVKVTQSSRYLVKRTGEKVFLECVQDMDHENMFWYRQDPGLGLRLIYFSYDVKMKEKGDIPEGYSVSREKKERFSLILESASTNQTSMYLCASSPDTKGFYYEQYFGPGTRLTVT.

The chain is built from TRBV6-5 and TRBJ2-7; TRBD1 matches at 7 bases. The V segment lost 6 bases and the J segment 4 bases; nucleotides outside the gene matches: 12. CDR3 length equals 15 residues. CDR1 is MNHEY, CDR2 SVGAGI, per germline. CDR3 region: CASSRSGGRGYEQYF. The CDR3 DNA follows: TGTGCCAGCAGCAGATCAGGGGGTAGGGGGTACGAGCAGTACTTC.

This clone was seen a handful of times. The chain combines TRBV14 with TRBJ2-5, with 10 positions matching TRBD2. The V segment lost 0 bases and the J segment 4 bases; nucleotides outside the gene matches: 2. This CDR3 is 15 amino acids long. Germline assignment: CDR1 SGHDN and CDR2 FVKESK. The CDR3 bases are TGTGCCAGCAGCCAAGAAAGACTAGCGGGAGAGACCCAGTACTTC. Its translation: CASSQERLAGETQYF.

This clone was detected once. The V call is TRBV30, the J call TRBJ2-1; the D call may be TRBD1 or TRBD2 (5 bases each). Trimming pared 8 bases from V and 0 bases from J, leaving 17 bases between. In germline, CDR1 is GTSNPN, CDR2 SVGIG (reference sequence). The CDR3 covers 15 residues. CDR3 DNA sequence: TGTGCCGGGACCTCACCAACCGGCTCCTACAATGAGCAGTTCTTC. Translation gives CAGTSPTGSYNEQFF. Full variable domain (rest looked up from reference TRBV30 and TRBJ2-1): SQTIHQWPATLVQPVGSPLSLECTVEGTSNPNLYWYRQAAGRGLQLLFYSVGIGQISSEVPQNLSASRPQDRQFILSSKKLLLSDSGFYLCAGTSPTGSYNEQFFGPGTRLTVL.

The chain links TRBV19 to TRBJ1-2; a possible D gene is TRBD1 (6 bases). The CDR3 sequence is 16 residues long. Between the trimmed V and J ends, which lost 3 bases and 0 bases, there was a span of 14 bases. Germline loops: CDR1 LNHDA, CDR2 SQIVND (reference sequence). In DNA form, the CDR3 reads TGTGCCAGTAGTATCTACGGGACAACTACTAACTATGGCTACACCTTC. Its translation is CASSIYGTTTNYGYTF.

In its sample, this clone was seen a few times. The V gene is TRBV5-1, the J gene TRBJ1-4; unclear D gene. With 4 bases removed from V and 8 bases from J, the gap between germline ends came to 18 bases. This CDR3 comprises 15 residues. In germline, CDR1 is SGHRS, CDR2 YFSETQ. CDR3 DNA sequence: TGCGCCAGCAGCCCCCGGGGTTCGTTAGGCGAAAAACTGTTTTTT. It is translated as CASSPRGSLGEKLFF.

This sequence joins TRBV18 and TRBJ2-1, with 8 bases fitting TRBD2. V gave up 3 bases and J gave up 4 bases; unmatched junction bases: 2. The CDR3 has 14 residues. Per the germline V gene, CDR1 is KGHSH and CDR2 is LQKENI. The CDR3 DNA follows: TGTGCCAGCTCACCGCTAGCGGGTTACAATGAGCAGTTCTTC. Amino acids: CASSPLAGYNEQFF.

The CDR3, as DNA: TGTGCCTGGAGTAACCGGACAGGGGGCGTTGGGGTGGCCAAAAACATTCAGTACTTC. Amino acid sequence: CAWSNRTGGVGVAKNIQYF. The J gene is TRBJ2-4, the V gene TRBV30; 11 bases align to TRBD1. The trim removed 2 bases at V and 1 base at J, leaving 13 bases unmatched. Per germline, CDR1 GTSNPN and CDR2 SVGIG (reference sequence). CDR3 length: 19 residues.

The rearrangement uses TRBV5-6 and TRBJ1-1; D ambiguous. The CDR3 runs 13 residues. Looked up from germline, CDR1 is SGHDT and CDR2 is YYEEEE. V was clipped by 4 bases and J by 7 bases, with 14 bases between them. CDR3 nucleotides: TGTGCCAGCAGCGGGCTACACGAGGGTGAAGCTTTCTTT. Protein: CASSGLHEGEAFF.

The chain joins TRBV4-2 to TRBJ2-7; the match to TRBD2 covers 9 bases. The CDR3 extends over 16 amino acids. Germline CDR1 is LGHNA and CDR2 is YNFKEQ. The J segment lost 2 bases and the V segment lost 0 bases, leaving 5 bases of the junction unmatched. This chain's CDR3 is CASSQEIAGEAYEQYF. The CDR3 DNA is TGTGCCAGCAGCCAAGAGATAGCGGGAGAGGCCTACGAGCAGTACTTC.

This chain joins TRBV30 and TRBJ1-1, with D perhaps matching TRBD1 (5 bases). Trimming left V 4 bases short and J 5 bases short, with 20 bases between. Germline V CDR1 and CDR2: GTSNPN, SVGIG (reference sequence). The CDR3 covers 15 residues. CDR3: CAWKLDAGGWTEAFF. Written as DNA, the CDR3 is TGTGCCTGGAAACTTGACGCCGGGGGTTGGACTGAAGCTTTCTTT.

The rearrangement uses TRBV13 and TRBJ1-4, with D perhaps matching TRBD1 (6 bases). This CDR3 is built from 15 residues. Trimming took 5 bases from V and 5 from J, leaving 15 bases between them. Germline loops: CDR1 PRHDT, CDR2 FYEKMQ (reference sequence). The CDR3 DNA sequence: TGTGCCAGCAGCCAATCGACAGGCGGAAATGAAAAACTGTTTTTT. This gives the protein CASSQSTGGNEKLFF.

The rearrangement links TRBV11-1 to TRBJ2-7, with TRBD2 matching over 11 bases. V was clipped by 7 bases and J by 2 bases; unmatched bases: 4. This CDR3 has 14 residues. The V gene's germline CDR1 is SGHAT and CDR2 FQDESV (reference sequence). CDR3 residues: CASTLAGGPYEQYF. DNA for the CDR3: TGTGCCAGCACCCTAGCGGGAGGACCCTACGAGCAGTACTTC.

This chain links TRBV19 with TRBJ2-6, with 7 positions matching TRBD1. Germline lookup yields CDR1 LNHDA and CDR2 SQIVND (reference sequence). Losses at the gene ends were 8 bases for V and 0 bases for J; bases not matched to a gene: 13. The CDR3 length is 18 residues. The CDR3 reads CASYRGQGENSGANVLTF. The CDR3 DNA follows: TGTGCCAGTTACAGGGGTCAGGGGGAAAACTCTGGGGCCAACGTCCTGACTTTC. The full variable domain, in which reference TRBV19 and TRBJ2-6 provide the parts outside the CDR3, is DGGITQSPKYLFRKEGQNVTLSCEQNLNHDAMYWYRQDPGQGLRLIYYSQIVNDFQKGDIAEGYSVSREKKESFPLTVTSAQKNPTAFYLCASYRGQGENSGANVLTFGAGSRLTVL.

This clone was counted a few times. This chain connects TRBV25-1 to TRBJ1-1; possible D gene TRBD1, 5 bases. The CDR3 runs 18 residues. The ends were cut back, 4 bases at V and 0 bases at J, with 21 bases in the middle. Germline V gene data show CDR1 as MGHDK and CDR2 as SYGVNS. The CDR3 region is CASSGLRGALYMNTEAFF. CDR3 coding DNA: TGTGCCAGCAGTGGCCTTCGCGGGGCCTTATACATGAACACTGAAGCTTTCTTT.

V usage is TRBV19 and J usage is TRBJ1-2; the D gene is possibly TRBD1 (6 bases). The germline V gene encodes CDR1 LNHDA and CDR2 SQIVND (reference sequence). This CDR3 spans 13 amino acids. Between the trimmed V and J ends, which lost 3 bases and 7 bases, there was a span of 12 bases. CDR3 residues: CASSMSRGGGYTF. DNA of the CDR3: TGTGCCAGTAGTATGTCCAGGGGTGGTGGCTACACCTTC. Supplemented by reference TRBV19 and TRBJ1-2, the full variable domain reads DGGITQSPKYLFRKEGQNVTLSCEQNLNHDAMYWYRQDPGQGLRLIYYSQIVNDFQKGDIAEGYSVSREKKESFPLTVTSAQKNPTAFYLCASSMSRGGGYTFGSGTRLTVV.

This clone was detected once. V is TRBV5-4 and J is TRBJ2-1; tentative D call: TRBD2 (5 bases). V shed 4 bases and J shed 0 bases, with 14 bases lying between them. This CDR3 region has 16 residues. CDR1 SGHNT and CDR2 YYREEE come from the germline V gene (reference sequence). CDR3 nucleotides: TGTGCCAGCAGCGGAGCTCGGGGAAGCTCCTACAATGAGCAGTTCTTC. Translated, it gives CASSGARGSSYNEQFF.

This clone was counted a few times. The chain recombines TRBV5-6 with TRBJ1-2; D is ambiguous. Germline CDR1 SGHDT, CDR2 YYEEEE. The CDR3 loop spans 11 amino acids. V shed 2 bases and J shed 3 bases, with 2 bases lying between them. The CDR3 loop reads CASSFYYGYTF. The CDR3 DNA reads as TGTGCCAGCAGCTTCTACTATGGCTACACCTTC.

CDR3 bases: TGCGCCAGCAGCCAAGAGGATCTAGAGGGTAAGGAGTCTTTCTTT. Its translation: CASSQEDLEGKESFF. V usage is TRBV4-3 and J usage is TRBJ1-1, with D uncertain. The CDR3 is 15 amino acids. With 0 bases removed from V and 12 bases from J, the gap between germline ends came to 20 bases. Germline CDR1 and CDR2: LGHNA and YSLEER.

The rearrangement links TRBV28 to TRBJ2-1; a possible D gene is TRBD2 (6 bases). Deletions cut 4 bases from V and 7 bases from J, with 14 bases between. Germline loops: CDR1 MDHEN, CDR2 SYDVKM. The CDR3 consists of 14 residues. The DNA of the CDR3 is TGTGCCAGCAGTTCCGGGACTGGTTTAAATGAGCAGTTCTTC. Amino acids: CASSSGTGLNEQFF.

This clone was counted between two and nine times. This chain links TRBV6-5 with TRBJ2-1; 9 bases are a match to TRBD2. The CDR3 runs to 16 residues. V gave up 4 bases and J gave up 0 bases; unmatched junction bases: 4. The germline CDR1 and CDR2 sequences are MNHEY and SVGAGI. The CDR3: CASSLAGDNSYNEQFF. The DNA for the CDR3 is TGTGCCAGCAGTTTAGCGGGGGATAACTCCTACAATGAGCAGTTCTTC.

The V call is TRBV18, the J call TRBJ2-3, with TRBD2 identical over 9 bases. The CDR3 covers 17 residues. Germline values: CDR1 KGHSH, CDR2 LQKENI. V lost 0 bases, J lost 3 bases, and 7 bases stayed unmatched. The CDR3 protein is CASSPPDTTSGTDTQYF. CDR3 sequence (DNA): TGTGCCAGCTCACCACCCGATACGACTAGCGGTACAGATACGCAGTATTTT.

The gene calls are TRBV6-4 and TRBJ2-7; D gene uncertain. The CDR3 is 16 amino acids. Trimming took 0 bases from V and 0 from J, leaving 12 bases between them. CDR1 is MRHNA, CDR2 SNTAGT, per germline. The CDR3 region is CASSDSTRLSSYEQYF. The CDR3 DNA reads TGTGCCAGCAGTGACTCGACCAGGTTAAGCTCCTACGAGCAGTACTTC.